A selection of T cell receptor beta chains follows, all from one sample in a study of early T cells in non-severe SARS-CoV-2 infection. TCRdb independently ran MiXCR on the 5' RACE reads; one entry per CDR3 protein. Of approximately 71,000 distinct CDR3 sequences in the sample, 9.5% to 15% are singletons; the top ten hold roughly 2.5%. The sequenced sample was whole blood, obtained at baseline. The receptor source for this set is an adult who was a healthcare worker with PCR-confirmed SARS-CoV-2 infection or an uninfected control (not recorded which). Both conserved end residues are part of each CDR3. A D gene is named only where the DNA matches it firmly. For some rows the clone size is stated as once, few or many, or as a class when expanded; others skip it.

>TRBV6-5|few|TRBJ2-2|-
CASSYGLPGAPGELFF
TGTGCCAGCAGTTACGGGCTCCCAGGGGCACCCGGGGAGCTGTTTTTT
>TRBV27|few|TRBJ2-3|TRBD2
CASSLERGGHDTQYF
TGTGCCAGCAGTTTGGAGCGGGGGGGCCACGATACGCAGTATTTT
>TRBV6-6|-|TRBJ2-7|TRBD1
CASNKPGQHTVQPYF
TGTGCCAGCAATAAACCGGGACAGCATACCGTACAACCCTACTTC
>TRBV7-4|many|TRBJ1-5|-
CASSLDGVGRDQPQHF
TGTGCCAGCAGCTTAGACGGGGTAGGGCGCGATCAGCCCCAGCATTTT
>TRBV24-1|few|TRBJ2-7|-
CATSPGAYSYEQYF
TGTGCCACCAGTCCCGGGGCTTACTCCTACGAGCAGTACTTC
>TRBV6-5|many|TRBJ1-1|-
CASNVGTEAFF
TGTGCCAGCAACGTCGGCACTGAAGCTTTCTTT
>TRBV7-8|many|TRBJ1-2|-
CASSLDRADYGYTF
TGTGCCAGCAGCTTAGACAGGGCTGACTATGGCTACACCTTC
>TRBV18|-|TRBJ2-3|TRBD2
CASSQGLAGRTDTQYF
TGTGCCAGCTCACAGGGACTAGCGGGGCGCACAGATACGCAGTATTTT
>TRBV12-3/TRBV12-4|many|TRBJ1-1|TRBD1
CASSFETGANTEAFF
TGTGCCAGCAGTTTCGAGACAGGGGCAAACACTGAAGCTTTCTTT
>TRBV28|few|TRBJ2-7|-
CASRLQINYEQYF
TGTGCCAGCAGACTACAGATAAACTACGAGCAGTACTTC
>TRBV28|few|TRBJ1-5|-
CASSFPLLSEPQHF
TGTGCCAGCAGTTTTCCCCTATTGAGCGAGCCCCAGCATTTT
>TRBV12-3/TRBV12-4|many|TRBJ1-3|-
CASSRPTVHSGNTIYF
TGTGCCAGCAGTCGCCCGACCGTACACTCTGGAAACACCATATATTTT
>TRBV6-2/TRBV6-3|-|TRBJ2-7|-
CASSPGQRAYEQYF
TGTGCCAGCAGCCCCGGACAGAGAGCCTACGAGCAGTACTTC
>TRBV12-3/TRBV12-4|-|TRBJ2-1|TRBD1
CASSFPGQVDNEQFF
TGTGCCAGCAGTTTTCCGGGACAGGTAGACAATGAGCAGTTCTTC
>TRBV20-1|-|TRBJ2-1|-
CSVFRPGRHNEQFF
TGCAGTGTGTTCCGTCCGGGGCGACACAATGAGCAGTTCTTC
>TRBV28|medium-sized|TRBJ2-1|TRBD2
CASSTMGTSSHNEQFF
TGTGCCAGCAGTACCATGGGGACTAGCTCCCACAATGAGCAGTTCTTC
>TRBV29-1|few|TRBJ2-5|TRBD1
CSILPTGSETQYF
TGCAGCATTCTTCCGACAGGGTCGGAGACCCAGTACTTC
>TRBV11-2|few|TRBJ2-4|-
CASSYGHRDVSLNIQYF
TGTGCCAGCAGCTACGGACACCGCGACGTCAGTTTGAACATTCAGTACTTC
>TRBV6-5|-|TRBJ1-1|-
CASSRGGGFGMNTEAFF
TGTGCCAGCAGTCGAGGGGGGGGCTTTGGGATGAACACTGAAGCTTTCTTT
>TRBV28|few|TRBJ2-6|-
CASISSVSGANVLTF
TGTGCCAGCATATCCAGCGTCTCTGGGGCCAACGTCCTGACTTTC
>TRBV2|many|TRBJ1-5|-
CASSGTGNQPQHF
TGTGCCAGCAGTGGGACAGGCAATCAGCCCCAGCATTTT
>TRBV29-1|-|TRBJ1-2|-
CSVEDRRPYGYTF
TGCAGCGTTGAAGATCGACGCCCCTATGGCTACACCTTC
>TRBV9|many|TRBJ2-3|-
CASSVGWKAGTDTQYF
TGTGCCAGCAGCGTAGGCTGGAAGGCGGGCACAGATACGCAGTATTTT
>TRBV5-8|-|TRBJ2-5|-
CASSPEELETQYF
TGTGCCAGCAGCCCAGAAGAACTGGAGACCCAGTACTTC
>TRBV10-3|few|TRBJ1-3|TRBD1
CAIRPGTGTAGNTIYF
TGTGCCATCAGACCTGGGACCGGGACAGCTGGAAACACCATATATTTT
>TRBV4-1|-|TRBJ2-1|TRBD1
CASSQDLTDPRQGQFF
TGCGCCAGCAGCCAAGATCTAACCGATCCCAGACAGGGGCAGTTCTTC